The present entry profiles one T cell receptor (beta chain) with its context. Antigen: not known. Genomic DNA was the source, and TCR beta CDR3 was amplified from it by two-round multiplex PCR. For every TRBV and TRBJ gene, a specific primer was used in first-round PCR. TCRdb re-called the multiplex PCR reads through MiXCR, storing one row per CDR3 protein. Of under 20,000 distinct CDR3 sequences listed, about 40% were seen once; the top ten hold approximately 39%. The data belong to a study of prognosis after radiotherapy for stage I lung cancer. On the study more broadly: Ages of the roughly 13 men and 5 or 6 women ranged roughly 53 to 84 years, median around 75.

Points from the study as a whole: Unique TCR clones declined after stereotactic body radiation therapy, from a median around 10,000 to 6,500.

V lost 2 bases and J lost 3, with 11 bases in between. This CDR3 is built from 14 residues. Germline loops: CDR1 MNHEY, CDR2 SMNVEV (reference sequence). This chain joins TRBV27 and TRBJ2-7; D may be TRBD2 (7 bases). The sequencing used PBMCs, collected before or after stereotactic body radiation therapy (not recorded which). The clonotype originates from a donor over 45 with non-small cell lung cancer. The DNA of the CDR3 is TGTGCCAGCAGTTTAAGGGGGGGGGTCTACGAGCAGTACTTC. Translating gives CASSLRGGVYEQYF.